The 11 T cell receptor beta chains in this list originate from one sample, sequenced in a study of PD-1 blockade in mismatch repair-deficient tumors. Using immunoSEQ multiplex PCR, the repertoire was profiled, and TCRdb retains in-frame clones only, with some absent. The profile shows 85,000 to 130,000 clones, over 75% of them singletons. Sequencing was performed on peripheral blood, taken 30 to 36 weeks after starting pembrolizumab. The source of these receptors is an adult with mismatch repair-deficient cancer.

The chain joins TRBV5-1 to TRBJ1-3; 11 nucleotides match TRBD1. The germline V gene has CDR1 SGHRS and CDR2 YFSETQ. The CDR3 has 16 residues. J gave up 4 bases and V 4 bases, and 7 bases lay outside the gene matches. The CDR3, as DNA: TGCGCCAGCAGCCCCCGGGACAGGGGGTTAGGAAACACCATATATTTT. It is translated as CASSPRDRGLGNTIYF.

The chain combines TRBV12-5 with TRBJ1-4, with a weak D call TRBD1 (5 bases). The V gene's germline CDR1 is LGHNT and CDR2 FRNRAP. The germline V and J ends were trimmed by 1 base and 5 bases, with 11 bases remaining between them. CDR3 length equals 15 residues. Here the CDR3 reads CASGLADSQNEKLFF. As DNA, the CDR3 is TGTGCTAGTGGTTTGGCCGACAGCCAAAATGAAAAACTGTTTTTT.

This clone was recorded a few times. The J gene is TRBJ2-7, the V gene TRBV6-5; unclear D gene. V lost 4 bases to trimming and J lost 9 bases, with 10 bases between them. CDR1 is MNHEY, CDR2 SVGAGI, per germline. This CDR3 contains 11 residues. CDR3 protein: CASSSRLVQYF. Written as DNA, the CDR3 is TGTGCCAGCAGTTCGCGCCTGGTGCAGTACTTC.

The rearrangement uses TRBV7-9 and TRBJ1-2; D remains unclear. V was pared by 4 bases and J by 3 bases, with 9 bases between. CDR1 and CDR2 (germline): SEHNR, FQNEAQ (reference sequence). The CDR3 spans 13 residues. CDR3 loop: CASSSRSDYGYTF. Here the CDR3 DNA reads TGTGCCAGCAGCTCCAGGTCGGACTATGGCTACACCTTC.

V is TRBV2 and J is TRBJ2-5; a weak D match, TRBD1 (6 bases). This CDR3 spans 14 amino acids. Germline V lookup: CDR1 SNHLY, CDR2 FYNNEI. The V gene lost 5 bases and the J gene lost 3 bases, with 13 bases spanning the gap. CDR3 loop: CASSPHRVEETQYF. As DNA, the CDR3 is TGTGCCAGCAGTCCCCACAGGGTTGAAGAGACCCAGTACTTC.

The CDR3 region is CASGEIHGELFF. The CDR3 coding sequence is TGTGCCAGCGGAGAAATACACGGGGAGCTGTTTTTT. The V and J genes are TRBV27 and TRBJ2-2, with D uncertain. Deletions cut 8 bases from V and 7 bases from J, with 11 bases between. The germline V gene encodes CDR1 MNHEY and CDR2 SMNVEV (reference sequence). The CDR3 is 12 residues long.

This chain joins TRBV27 and TRBJ2-7, with D perhaps assigned TRBD1 or TRBD2 (5 bases each). With 4 bases removed from V and 3 bases from J, the gap between germline ends came to 19 bases. Germline V gives CDR1 MNHEY, CDR2 SMNVEV (reference sequence). CDR3 length: 16 amino acids. Written as DNA, the CDR3 is TGTGCCAGCAGTTCCTTCCGGGACGGGTTGGTCTACGAGCAGTACTTC. Amino acids: CASSSFRDGLVYEQYF.

The genes are TRBV6-5 and TRBJ1-1, with 8 positions matching TRBD1. V was clipped by 6 bases and J by 9 bases; unmatched bases: 6. The CDR3 has 12 amino acids. The germline gives CDR1 MNHEY, CDR2 SVGAGI. CDR3 sequence reads: CASRPDRGQAFF. As DNA, the CDR3 is TGTGCCAGCAGACCCGACAGGGGACAAGCTTTCTTT.

This clone was observed once. The junction departs from the called germline gene at one end, perhaps through a read error. The V gene is TRBV6-1, the J gene TRBJ2-6; D gene uncertain. CDR3 length equals 12 residues. Looked up from germline, CDR1 is MNHNS and CDR2 is SASEGT. The CDR3 DNA is TGTGCCAGCACCCCGGATAGGGTAACCTGGTCTTTC. Translating it yields CASTPDRVTWSF.

The chain has TRBV9 and TRBJ1-2; TRBD1 matches at 7 bases. Germline V lookup: CDR1 SGDLS, CDR2 YYNGEE. This CDR3 contains 15 residues. J gave up 4 bases and V 7 bases, and 13 bases lay outside the gene matches. The CDR3 here is CASARGRSDLYGYTF. In DNA, the CDR3 is TGTGCCAGCGCTAGGGGGCGCTCAGACCTCTATGGCTACACCTTC.

This clone has only a few counts. This chain links TRBV19 with TRBJ1-2; TRBD1 agrees at 11 bases. Trimming took 5 bases from V and 3 from J; bases not matched to a gene: 2. CDR3 length: 14 amino acids. Germline values: CDR1 LNHDA, CDR2 SQIVND (reference sequence). The CDR3 loop reads CASSLGQGDYGYTF. The DNA of the CDR3 is TGTGCCAGTAGTCTGGGACAGGGGGACTATGGCTACACCTTC.